One sample yielded the 26 T cell receptor beta chains listed below, sequenced in a study of CXCR3-negative and CXCR3-positive naive CD8 T cells. Study observations and caveats: Hydrophobicity of TRB CDR3s was greater in CXCR3-positive naive cells than in CXCR3-negative naive cells.

No antigen is known for these receptors. Libraries of TRB cDNA were made by 5' RACE and carried UMIs. TCRdb reprocessed the 5' RACE reads; each CDR3 protein has one entry and no DNA is given. This sample contains approximately 96,000 distinct CDR3 sequences. Material for sequencing was naive CXCR3+ CD8+ T cells from blood. Subset defined: CD45RO-CCR7+CD27+CD95- naive CD8+ T cells expressing CXCR3 (TNR3+). The receptor source for this set is a human donor in good health. Some clones in this sample may be carry-over from other donors' samples.

The gene calls are TRBV7-3 and TRBJ2-1; TCRdb indicates TRBD2, and absent DNA this call remains unverified. The CDR3 has 16 residues. Germline V gene sequence: CDR1 SGHTA, CDR2 FQGTGA. The CDR3 protein is CASSLWTSGGRDEQFF. The full variable domain, in which reference TRBV7-3 and TRBJ2-1 provide the parts outside the CDR3, is GAGVSQTPSNKVTEKGKYVELRCDPISGHTALYWYRQSLGQGPEFLIYFQGTGAADDSGLPNDRFFAVRPEGSVSTLKIQRTERGDSAVYLCASSLWTSGGRDEQFFGPGTRLTVL.

The rearrangement links TRBV4-3 to TRBJ2-6; absent DNA, TCRdb's TRBD2 call cannot be checked. Germline CDR1 is LGHNA and CDR2 is YSLEER. The CDR3 runs 18 residues. This CDR3 is CASSQGEAGGPGANVLTF.

V gene TRBV7-8 combines with J gene TRBJ2-1. Per the germline V gene, CDR1 is SGHVS and CDR2 is FQNEAQ. CDR3 length: 14 residues. The CDR3 reads CASSLSASYNEQFF.

The chain joins TRBV7-9 to TRBJ1-3. The CDR3 has 15 amino acids. The germline CDR1 and CDR2 sequences are SEHNR and FQNEAQ (reference sequence). CDR3 amino acids: CASSFSGSLGDTIYF.

This chain connects TRBV4-2 to TRBJ2-7; TCRdb's assignment of TRBD1 cannot be checked, as there is no DNA. CDR1 is LGHNA and CDR2 is YNFKEQ in the germline V gene. The CDR3 has 15 amino acids. This CDR3 is CASSQEKRQGDEQYF.

The rearrangement uses TRBV20-1 and TRBJ2-7; TCRdb indicates TRBD1, and absent DNA this call remains unverified. The CDR3 extends over 15 amino acids. Looked up from germline, CDR1 is DFQATT and CDR2 is SNEGSKA (reference sequence). This CDR3 reads CSASFPSQVGYEQYF.

The chain joins TRBV20-1 to TRBJ2-7; checking the TCRdb D call of TRBD2 is not possible without DNA. CDR1 and CDR2 from the germline V gene are DFQATT and SNEGSKA (reference sequence). The CDR3 sequence is 15 residues long. The CDR3 here is CSAILAARISYEQYF.

The chain combines TRBV29-1 with TRBJ2-7; without DNA, the TCRdb call of TRBD1 cannot be checked. The CDR3 has 12 residues. Germline V lookup: CDR1 SQVTM, CDR2 ANQGSEA. The CDR3: CSVGQGAYEQYF.

The rearrangement uses TRBV19 and TRBJ2-7; the TRBD1 assignment by TCRdb is unverifiable without DNA. The germline gives CDR1 LNHDA, CDR2 SQIVND (reference sequence). This CDR3 comprises 16 residues. The CDR3 region is CASSTPGQGVSYEQYF.

The rearrangement joins TRBV27 to TRBJ2-7; lacking DNA, the TRBD1 call made by TCRdb goes unchecked. The CDR3 length is 13 residues. Per the germline V gene, CDR1 is MNHEY and CDR2 is SMNVEV (reference sequence). Here the CDR3 reads CASSSNGGYEQYF.

CDR3 protein: CASSGWTGGVADTQYF. The chain joins TRBV25-1 to TRBJ2-3; TCRdb's D call, TRBD1, is unchecked because there is no DNA. This CDR3 is 16 amino acids long. Germline V gives CDR1 MGHDK, CDR2 SYGVNS.

J is TRBJ2-1 and V is TRBV18; TCRdb picks TRBD2, but there is no DNA to check that call. This CDR3 is built from 15 residues. Per the germline V gene, CDR1 is KGHSH and CDR2 is LQKENI. The CDR3 protein is CASSPVRDGNNEQFF.

The J gene is TRBJ2-4, the V gene TRBV28; TCRdb indicates TRBD1, and absent DNA this call remains unverified. The CDR3 length is 17 residues. Germline CDR1 reads MDHEN; CDR2 reads SYDVKM. The CDR3 protein is CASRTSGGDKAKNIQYF.

This sequence joins TRBV7-2 and TRBJ2-7; TCRdb reports TRBD1, a call that lacks DNA to check it against. CDR1 is SGHTA and CDR2 is FQGNSA in the germline V gene. This CDR3 has 15 residues. CDR3 amino acids: CASSLAQGGIYEQYF.

The chain employs TRBV6-2 or TRBV6-3 and TRBJ2-1; TCRdb's assignment of TRBD2 cannot be checked, as there is no DNA. This CDR3 comprises 15 residues. Germline V gene data show CDR1 as MNHEY and CDR2 as SVGEGT. The CDR3 reads CASSPSGGAFDEQFF.

V usage is TRBV19 and J usage is TRBJ2-3; no DNA is available, so the TRBD1 call from TCRdb remains unchecked. The V gene's germline CDR1 is LNHDA and CDR2 SQIVND (reference sequence). The CDR3 covers 15 residues. The CDR3 sequence: CASSIDDSRTDTQYF. Drawing the rest from reference TRBV19 and TRBJ2-3, the complete variable domain is DGGITQSPKYLFRKEGQNVTLSCEQNLNHDAMYWYRQDPGQGLRLIYYSQIVNDFQKGDIAEGYSVSREKKESFPLTVTSAQKNPTAFYLCASSIDDSRTDTQYFGPGTRLTVL.

This chain joins TRBV7-9 and TRBJ2-7; TCRdb's D call, TRBD1, is unchecked because there is no DNA. The CDR3 runs to 14 residues. CDR1 and CDR2 from the germline V gene are SEHNR and FQNEAQ (reference sequence). CDR3 amino acids: CASSWGGAAYEQYF.

The chain has TRBV23-1 and TRBJ2-7; the D call of TRBD2 rests on TCRdb alone, since no DNA is present to check it. TRBV23-1 is an ORF, and what it does is uncertain. The CDR3 contains 16 residues. The chain's CDR3 is CASRGGGQATSREQYF.

The J gene is TRBJ2-7, the V gene TRBV7-9; the TRBD1 assignment by TCRdb is unverifiable without DNA. In germline, CDR1 is SEHNR, CDR2 FQNEAQ (reference sequence). CDR3 length: 15 residues. The CDR3 reads CASSPRTGGPYEQYF.

The chain carries TRBV29-1 and TRBJ2-2; as DNA is missing, the TRBD1 call by TCRdb cannot be tested. Germline CDR1 and CDR2: SQVTM and ANQGSEA. The CDR3 covers 16 residues. This CDR3 is CSVEDPGGRGTGELFF.

The rearrangement links TRBV12-3 or TRBV12-4 to TRBJ2-7; TCRdb names TRBD1, which stays unverified in the absence of DNA. The CDR3 is 13 amino acids. The CDR3 reads CASSFQGSLEQYF.

J is TRBJ2-1 and V is TRBV19. The length of the CDR3 is 14 residues. The V gene's germline CDR1 is LNHDA and CDR2 SQIVND (reference sequence). The CDR3 region is CASSRSSSYNEQFF.

The V and J genes are TRBV7-3 and TRBJ2-7. Looked up from germline, CDR1 is SGHTA and CDR2 is FQGTGA. CDR3 length: 15 residues. CDR3 loop: CASSQRQGGSYEQYF.

This chain connects TRBV7-9 to TRBJ1-1. There are 13 residues in the CDR3. CDR1 is SEHNR, CDR2 FQNEAQ, per germline (reference sequence). CDR3 sequence reads: CASSFQVNTEAFF. The full variable domain, its missing parts supplied by reference TRBV7-9 and TRBJ1-1, is DTGVSQNPRHKITKRGQNVTFRCDPISEHNRLYWYRQTLGQGPEFLTYFQNEAQLEKSRLLSDRFSAERPKGSFSTLEIQRTEQGDSAMYLCASSFQVNTEAFFGQGTRLTVV.

The chain combines TRBV29-1 with TRBJ1-5; the D call from TCRdb, TRBD1, cannot be confirmed without DNA. Germline V CDR1 and CDR2: SQVTM, ANQGSEA. The CDR3 length is 12 residues. CDR3 residues: CSVAGLDQPQHF.

The chain has TRBV19 and TRBJ2-1. This CDR3 region has 12 residues. CDR1 and CDR2 (germline): LNHDA, SQIVND (reference sequence). CDR3 loop: CASRENYNEQFF.